This TCR beta chain was identified during a study of shared clonotypes between healthy human individuals. Overall study context: Every donor yielded three CD4 naive, three CD4 memory, two CD8 naive and one CD8 memory plate.

A single count supports this clone. Other DNA sequences from this sample encode an identical CDR3 as well. The CDR3 runs to 12 residues. J was trimmed by 2 bases and V by 8 bases; bases with no gene match: 2. Per the germline V gene, CDR1 is MNHNS and CDR2 is SASEGT. Using immunoSEQ multiplex PCR, the repertoire was profiled, and TCRdb retains in-frame clones only, with some absent. The sample carries a few million clones, 85% to 95% recorded once. The sequence was obtained from a man between 18 and 29 years old in good health. Sequenced material: naive CD4+ T cells sorted from blood. Specified subset: CD45RA+ positively selected. The genes are TRBV6-1 and TRBJ1-1; 7 bases match TRBD1. The CDR3: CASRQGNTEAFF. Here the CDR3 DNA reads TGTGCCAGCCGACAGGGTAACACTGAAGCTTTCTTT.